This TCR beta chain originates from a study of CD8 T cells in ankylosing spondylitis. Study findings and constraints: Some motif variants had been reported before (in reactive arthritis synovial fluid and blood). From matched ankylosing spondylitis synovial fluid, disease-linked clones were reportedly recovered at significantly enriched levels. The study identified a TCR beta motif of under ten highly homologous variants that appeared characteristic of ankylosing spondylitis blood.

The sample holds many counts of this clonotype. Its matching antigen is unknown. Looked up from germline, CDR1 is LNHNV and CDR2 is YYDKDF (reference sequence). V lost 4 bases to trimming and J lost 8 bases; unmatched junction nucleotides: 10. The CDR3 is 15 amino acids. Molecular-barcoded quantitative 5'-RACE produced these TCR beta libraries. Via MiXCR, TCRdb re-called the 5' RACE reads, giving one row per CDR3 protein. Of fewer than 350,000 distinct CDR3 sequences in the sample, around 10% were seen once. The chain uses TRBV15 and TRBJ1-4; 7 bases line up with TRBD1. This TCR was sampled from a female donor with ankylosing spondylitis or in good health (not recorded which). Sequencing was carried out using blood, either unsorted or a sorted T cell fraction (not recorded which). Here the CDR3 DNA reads TGTGCCACCAGCACCCGAAGGACAGGAGAGGAAAAACTGTTTTTT. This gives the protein CATSTRRTGEEKLFF.